This entry is about one TCR beta chain. Its antigen is undetermined. This CDR3 has 13 amino acids. Looked up from germline, CDR1 is SNHLY and CDR2 is FYNNEI. V was pared by 4 bases and J by 4 bases, with 10 bases between. The data originate from a study of Graves' ophthalmopathy and Graves' hyperthyroidism. Findings of the study overall: Ophthalmopathy progression was predicted with 70.59% sensitivity and 72% to 80% specificity.

The study amplified TCR beta CDR3 regions using RNA transcripts. First-round RT-PCR with HTBI primers preceded a second-round multiplex PCR. TCRdb passed the multiplex PCR reads through MiXCR, listing each CDR3 protein once. The sample lists 450,000 to 600,000 distinct CDR3 sequences, 39% occurring once. Among the hyperthyroidism patients, all were newly diagnosed, aged 18 to 65, with under 2 months' duration. Pregnancy or lactation, uncontrolled infections and other autoimmune diseases were grounds for excluding patients. The TCR originated in an adult man with Graves' hyperthyroidism. The V call is TRBV2, the J call TRBJ2-5; tentative D call: TRBD2 (5 bases). The material sequenced was peripheral blood or thyroid tissue (not recorded which). CDR3 region: CASSGERAETQYF. Written as DNA, the CDR3 is TGTGCCAGCAGTGGGGAGAGGGCAGAGACCCAGTACTTC. The full variable domain, its missing parts supplied by reference TRBV2 and TRBJ2-5, is EPEVTQTPSHQVTQMGQEVILRCVPISNHLYFYWYRQILGQKVEFLVSFYNNEISEKSEIFDDQFSVERPDGSNFTLKIRSTKLEDSAMYFCASSGERAETQYFGPGTRLLVL.